This T cell receptor (beta chain) was recorded in a study of T-cell memory formation after mild COVID-19. Germline V gene lookup returns CDR1 SEHNR and CDR2 FQNEAQ (reference sequence). The V and J ends lost 3 bases and 6 bases, in that order; junction bases with no gene match: 3. The CDR3 sequence is 13 residues long. TCRdb used MiXCR to reprocess the 5' RACE reads, holding one entry per CDR3 protein. The table lists under 450,000 distinct CDR3 sequences, 20% to 25% of them singletons. This clonotype was counted a few times. The sample comprised PBMCs or a T cell subset sorted from them (not recorded which). The chain is built from TRBV7-9 and TRBJ2-3; 7 positions match TRBD1. The receptor was derived from a man aged 18 to 35 who had mild COVID-19 (a few samples of this study predate the infection). Cell type and time point are not known. The DNA for the CDR3 is TGTGCCAGCAGCTTGCCACAGGGGGATACGCAGTATTTT. Residues: CASSLPQGDTQYF.